This is a list of T cell receptor beta chains from one sample in a study of radiation and T cells in renal cell carcinoma. Assay: immunoSEQ multiplex PCR; the TCRdb copy retains only in-frame clones and omits some. The table has about 130,000 clones, about four fifths seen once. The sequencing here drew on blood, taken from a patient whose treatment included radiotherapy and nephrectomy. These receptors were obtained from a man aged 50-59 years with renal cell carcinoma. Both conserved end residues are part of each CDR3. Fields, in order: J gene, D gene, V gene, CDR3 protein. The D gene is left open where the match is weak.

TRBJ1-2,.,TRBV2,CASSSQTPLGGYTF
TRBJ1-3,.,TRBV30,CAGSRRAADTIYF
TRBJ2-7,TRBD1,TRBV5-1,CASSVDRGYEQYF
TRBJ1-4,TRBD1,TRBV5-5,CASSLQGANEKLFF
TRBJ1-2,.,TRBV6-5,CASSYGRGAGYTF
TRBJ2-1,.,TRBV7-7,CASSPQRRSYNEQFF
TRBJ1-4,TRBD1,TRBV7-2,CASSATGTGYEKLFF
TRBJ2-3,TRBD2,TRBV6-5,CASGYPLAGGTDTQYF
TRBJ1-2,.,TRBV7-2,CASSFTLGSYGYTF
TRBJ2-4,.,TRBV6-5,CASSYSLGVAKNIQYF
TRBJ2-6,.,TRBV5-1,CASSFDRSSGANVLTF
TRBJ2-5,.,TRBV6-5,CASIGGGRETQYF
TRBJ2-1,TRBD1,TRBV7-9,CASSSRDRTATDLYNEQFF
TRBJ2-7,.,TRBV7-2,CASSTTQQGIDEQYF
TRBJ1-1,.,TRBV7-9,CASSLGSDPEAFF
TRBJ2-3,.,TRBV2,CASNQGDTDTQYF
TRBJ2-3,TRBD2,TRBV5-1,CASSLFGLAGGPDTQYF
TRBJ1-5,.,TRBV6-5,CASSSAGWNQPQHF
TRBJ1-1,.,TRBV6-1,CASSTGRFTEAFF
TRBJ2-7,TRBD2,TRBV9,CASSEGLAGTYEQYF
TRBJ1-5,.,TRBV15,CATSRESAGSGYQPQHF
TRBJ2-1,TRBD1,TRBV10-3,CAIRTGTGGEINEQFF
TRBJ2-7,.,TRBV5-1,CASSPRSLLVHEQYF
TRBJ1-2,TRBD1,TRBV19,CASGQGARYGYTF
TRBJ2-1,TRBD2,TRBV10-1,CASSESVGLAGDNEQFF
TRBJ1-1,.,TRBV18,CASSYRSWGGTPLNTEAFF
TRBJ2-2,.,TRBV29-1,CSVEGVAGELFF
TRBJ2-2,.,TRBV29-1,CSVDPGTGELFF
TRBJ2-3,TRBD1,TRBV11-3,CASSVGQGRADTQYF
TRBJ2-5,.,TRBV18,CASSPSRQQETQYF
TRBJ1-5,.,TRBV19,CASGRWEGNQPQHF
TRBJ1-1,TRBD1,TRBV18,CASSTRQGQVYTEAFF
TRBJ2-5,.,TRBV30,CAWSEVQETQYF
TRBJ2-5,TRBD1,TRBV14,CASSQLDRQETQYF
TRBJ2-7,TRBD1,TRBV7-6,CASSKRAGQGNYEQYF
TRBJ2-4,.,TRBV2,CASSGARGGQKNIQYF
TRBJ2-7,TRBD1,TRBV6-5,CASSPGTGVYEQYF
TRBJ1-1,.,TRBV7-2,CASSTQGSTEAFF
TRBJ2-1,.,TRBV7-2,CASSRGGTTLNEFF
TRBJ1-1,.,TRBV6-5,CASRPDRWVGTEAFF
TRBJ2-1,TRBD2,TRBV5-4,CASSSSSGSPYNEQFF
TRBJ2-7,.,TRBV12-1,CASSFVRGFQPQYF
TRBJ2-1,.,TRBV19,CASSIQAAEYNEQFF
TRBJ1-4,.,TRBV28,CASSSRGASNEKLFF
TRBJ1-2,.,TRBV23-1,CASSQGQQHGYTF